This TCR beta chain was identified in a study of cytomegalovirus exposure and HLA in healthy donors (dated 2017 in TCRdb). Some background on the complete study: According to an earlier analysis of 587 of the donors, some 170 million T cells yielded 100 million or so unique TCR beta sequences and around 300 Gb of sequence data. An early release covering roughly 580 HLA-typed donors comprised about 320 gigabases of sequencing data and around 80 million unique TCR sequences. The genetic ancestry cluster associated with self-reported Caucasian donors included around four fifths of the approximately 400 genotyped donors. The study was designed to test whether signatures of past pathogen exposure could be identified by cataloging public T cell receptors. Using immunosequencing, the study profiled T cell repertoires from 640 or so subjects and related those repertoires to cytomegalovirus serostatus. Besides the first cohort of around 700 subjects, a separate validation cohort made up of 120 different subjects was used. To predict cytomegalovirus infection status, the study brought together high-throughput TCR immunosequencing, statistical association of individual TCRs with disease status, and machine learning. A later analysis re-examined previously published TCR beta repertoires from about 670 donors and added high-resolution HLA genotyping to investigate patterns of TCR occurrence. In the later analysis, no new phenotypic data were used to find candidate immune exposures; instead, reliance was placed on TCR beta sequences and their occurrence across donors. An earlier analysis of 587 of the donors applied high-throughput TCR beta sequencing to assess whether each TCR beta V gene segment acted as functional or pseudogenic. Donor age, sex, ethnicity and CMV serostatus were compiled together with the repertoire data. A later genetic analysis used genome-wide SNP genotypes for about 55% of the 666 donors, treating that subset as a discovery cohort. Every discovery cohort repertoire had been produced on one sequencing platform. HLA typing covered class I and class II loci at four-digit resolution. The number of typed donors differed by locus: roughly 620-630 for A, B, C, DRB1 and DQB1; approximately 520 for DQA1; some 590 for DPA1; and 400 to 480 for DPB1. About 5 DR-DQ haplotypes were handled as single units for association and clustering, since linkage in the cohort was strong. Among 398 genotyped donors of the cohort, an average of roughly 240,000 unique TCR beta nucleotide sequences were sequenced per donor, roughly a sixth of them non-productive. Summary of the overall study and its limitations: According to a later analysis, most CMV-associated TCR beta chains appeared to be HLA-restricted, and the HLA associations seemed to be driven largely by CMV exposure. Because HLA typing was missing for some donors at each locus, association tests included only the typed subset. About 15 rarely observed V segments, including chromosome 9 orphons, were excluded from the earlier analysis of approximately 600 of the donors because counts were too low. In a later analysis, several top co-occurrence clusters were reported to appear linked to parvovirus B19, influenza, CMV and Epstein-Barr virus. While some public TCRs were present in many individuals, most TCR sequences turned up only very rarely across donors. In a later analysis, HLA-associated TCR beta chains were found to be more clonally expanded and to have lower generation probabilities than equally common non-associated chains. Immune exposure information for the cohort was limited to CMV serostatus. In both the original and validation cohorts, the classifier was reported to diagnose cytomegalovirus status with high specificity and sensitivity. In a later analysis, the rate of TCR association differed among HLA loci, with DRB1 alleles having the most associated TCRs and HLA-C alleles having the fewest. Compared with the approximately 710-donor mean, donors in an Asian-associated ancestry cluster had fewer N-insertions in productive TCRs, according to a later genetic analysis. The 87-base-pair reads could not distinguish some IMGT-functional V segments, including TRBV6-2 and TRBV6-3, so those segments were excluded. Specific HLA alleles were associated with 15,000 to 20,000 TCR beta sequences at a false discovery rate of 0.05 in a later analysis. V-gene and J-gene trimming of TCR beta chains was associated with a missense DCLRE1C variant in a later genetic analysis, and the association was replicated in an independent cohort. In an earlier analysis of around 600 of the donors, most TCR beta V segments appeared in productive rearrangements about 90% or about 30% of the time, broadly matching IMGT annotations. Correlated functional status among segregating V segments might reflect linkage disequilibrium, but an unknown experimental factor could not be ruled out. According to the authors, the approach could potentially be generalized to other disease states and immunological phenotypes. Assigning TCR associations to individual alleles was difficult when HLA alleles, especially DR and DQ, strongly co-occurred. A further reported finding was that TCR beta sequences accurately predicted the HLA-A and HLA-B alleles for most subjects in the first cohort. A cluster of highly shared sequence variants was judged likely to be a technical artifact of the sequencing pipeline. The study listed 164 TCR beta chains as associated with cytomegalovirus. Three of the identified cytomegalovirus-associated TCR beta chains were confirmed in vitro to be specific for cytomegalovirus antigens. The presence/absence analyses assumed that sequencing depth was roughly uniform across donors, and that assumption may not be true. Only TCR beta chains were sequenced in this cohort, and the absence of alpha or paired-chain data limited detectable features.

The cohort was made up of approximately 670 healthy bone marrow donors. All cohort members were sampled while nominally healthy, although unrecorded immune exposures were likely present. The donor was CMV seropositive and was included in the group of around 300 seropositive cohort members. Each donor provided a peripheral blood sample, and peripheral blood mononuclear cells were used for TCR beta sequencing. The Qiagen DNeasy Blood Extraction Kit was used to extract genomic DNA from the blood cell samples. The CDR3 covers 14 residues, taking in both the cysteine and the phenylalanine. Of the read, only the CDR3 DNA is kept; its 42 bases are in frame from base 1. Clipping removes 5 bases from V and 12 bases from J, with 9 as the unmatched junction base count. According to the germline V gene (reference sequence), CDR1 reads SSHAT and CDR2 reads FNYEAQ. Libraries were built with the immunoSEQ multiplex PCR assay. For the multiplex PCR, a mixture combining 60 forward primers for TCR Vbeta segments and 13 reverse primers for TCR Jbeta segments was used. A multiplex PCR assay on genomic DNA amplified the CDR3 region of rearranged TCR beta genes. On the Illumina HiSeq System, the amplified TCR beta libraries were sequenced as 87-base-pair reads. As for the original processing: Across the roughly 600 repertoires, a later analysis counted about 81 million unique TCR beta chains, roughly 11 million of which were shared by at least two donors. A nearest-neighbor algorithm error-corrected the raw reads and collapsed the reads into unique sequences, merging closely related sequences to remove PCR and sequencing errors. To assign V, D and J gene segments, CDR3 sequences were aligned to IMGT reference sequences. Each retained sequence needed at least a six-nucleotide match to both a V gene segment and a J gene segment. A rearrangement counted as productive if the CDR3 had no stop codons and remained in frame with V and J, and every other rearrangement counted as non-productive. CDR3 was defined according to IMGT convention as the region running from the second conserved V-encoded cysteine to the conserved J-encoded phenylalanine. The earlier analysis of about 590 of the donors excluded sequences that lacked an unambiguous match to a single V gene segment. In an earlier analysis of approximately 550 of the donors, V segments were called functional above 56.7% productive rearrangements and were called segregating when the between-donor standard deviation exceeded 5%. A statistical classification framework was built for diagnosing cytomegalovirus status from the catalog of TCR beta chain sequences. A later analysis assigned V and J genes by comparing TCR nucleotide sequences with IMGT/GENE-DB human TR gene sequences. In a later analysis, CDR3 sequences and most-parsimonious VDJ recombination scenarios were assigned using the TCRdist pipeline. In a later analysis, each TCR beta chain was defined by its CDR3 amino acid sequence together with its V-gene family, and reads lacking a unique V-gene family were excluded. A later analysis removed 500 to 600 highly shared, low-generation-probability nucleotide sequences to deal with suspected cross-contamination and a sequencing artifact. In a later analysis, a clonal expansion index was calculated for each public chain from normalized within-repertoire ranks of inferred template counts. Generation probabilities in a later analysis came from a VDJ recombination model fitted to out-of-frame rearrangements, and those results were checked against IGoR. A later analysis scored TCR-TCR, TCR-HLA and TCR-CMV co-occurrence with hypergeometric tests, applying a repertoire-size bias correction to TCR pairs. In a later analysis, false discovery rates were estimated by permuting HLA or CMV assignments 20 times. In a later analysis, co-occurring TCRs were grouped using DBSCAN, with TCRdist sequence similarity added in when clustering inside HLA-allele-positive subsets. Repertoires with fewer than 30,000 or more than 120,000 public chains were left out of co-occurrence clustering, as were about five repertoires with anomalous nucleotide sharing. TCRdb mirrors the immuneACCESS table, restricted to in-frame sequences. Some clones are absent from its copies; in checked studies, under half trace to an unresolved V gene, and the reason for the others is unknown. The DNA gave D and trimming, while V, J and clone size come from that table. This sample comprises over 120,000 clones, almost 85% of them detected only once. The leading ten clones occupy roughly 1.4% of the sample.

Concerning this clone: No cognate antigen has been identified for it. Base quality data are lacking; no much larger clone is found one base away.

The sample comprised PBMCs. The receptor's source is a man aged 25-40 years in good health and CMV-seropositive. The chain joins TRBV7-7 to TRBJ1-4; the central 10 bases match TRBD1. The nucleotide sequence reads TGTGCCAGCAGCCGGGGACAGGGGAACGAGGAACTGTTTTTT. Translated, it gives CASSRGQGNEELFF.